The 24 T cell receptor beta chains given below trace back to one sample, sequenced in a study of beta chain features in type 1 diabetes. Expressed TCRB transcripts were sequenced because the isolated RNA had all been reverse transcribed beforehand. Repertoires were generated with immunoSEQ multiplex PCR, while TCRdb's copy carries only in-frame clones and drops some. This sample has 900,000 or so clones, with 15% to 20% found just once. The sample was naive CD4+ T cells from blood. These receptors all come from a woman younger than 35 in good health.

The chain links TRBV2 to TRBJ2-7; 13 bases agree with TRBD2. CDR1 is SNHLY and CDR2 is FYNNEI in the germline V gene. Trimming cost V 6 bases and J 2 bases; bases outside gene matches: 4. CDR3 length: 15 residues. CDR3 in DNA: TGTGCCAGCAGACTAGCGGGAGGGATCACCTACGAGCAGTACTTC. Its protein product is CASRLAGGITYEQYF.

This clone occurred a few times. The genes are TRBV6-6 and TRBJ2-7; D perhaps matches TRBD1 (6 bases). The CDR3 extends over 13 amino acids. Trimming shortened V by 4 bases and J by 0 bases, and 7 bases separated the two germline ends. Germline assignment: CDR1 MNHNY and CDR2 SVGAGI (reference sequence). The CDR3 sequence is CASSLQGSYEQYF. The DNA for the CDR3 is TGTGCCAGCAGTTTACAGGGCTCCTACGAGCAGTACTTC.

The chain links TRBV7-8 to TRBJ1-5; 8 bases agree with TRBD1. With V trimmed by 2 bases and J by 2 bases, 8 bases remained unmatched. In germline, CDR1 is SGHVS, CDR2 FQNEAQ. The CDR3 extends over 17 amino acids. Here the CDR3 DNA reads TGTGCCAGCAGCTTATCTCGGACAGGGTCTGGCAATCAGCCCCAGCATTTT. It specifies CASSLSRTGSGNQPQHF.

CDR3 coding DNA: TGTGCCAGCAGCCCAAGCAGGGTGGCTAATGAAAAACTGTTTTTT. Amino acid sequence: CASSPSRVANEKLFF. The chain has TRBV7-8 and TRBJ1-4, with a possible D match to TRBD1 (5 bases). Trimming removed 5 bases from V and 3 bases from J, with 13 bases in between. CDR3 size: 15 residues. Germline V gene lookup returns CDR1 SGHVS and CDR2 FQNEAQ.

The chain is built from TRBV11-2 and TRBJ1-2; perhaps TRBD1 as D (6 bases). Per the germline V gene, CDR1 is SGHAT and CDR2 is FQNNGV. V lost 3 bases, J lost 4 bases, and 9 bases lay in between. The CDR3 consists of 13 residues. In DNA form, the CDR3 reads TGTGCCAGCAGCTTGGACAGCTCCTATGGCTACACCTTC. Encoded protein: CASSLDSSYGYTF. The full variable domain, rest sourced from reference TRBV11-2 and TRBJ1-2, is EAGVAQSPRYKIIEKRQSVAFWCNPISGHATLYWYQQILGQGPKLLIQFQNNGVVDDSQLPKDRFSAERLKGVDSTLKIQPAKLEDSAVYLCASSLDSSYGYTFGSGTRLTVV.

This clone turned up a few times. The CDR3 nucleotides are TGTGCCAGCAGCTGGACCGCCGGGGAGACCCAGTACTTC. Translating gives CASSWTAGETQYF. The J gene is TRBJ2-5, the V gene TRBV5-4; D is ambiguous. The germline V and J ends were trimmed by 3 bases and 5 bases, with 11 bases remaining between them. The CDR3 is 13 amino acids. Per germline, CDR1 SGHNT and CDR2 YYREEE (reference sequence). The full variable domain, completed using reference TRBV5-4 and TRBJ2-5, is ETGVTQSPTHLIKTRGQQVTLRCSSQSGHNTVSWYQQALGQGPQFIFQYYREEENGRGNFPPRFSGLQFPNYSSELNVNALELDDSALYLCASSWTAGETQYFGPGTRLLVL.

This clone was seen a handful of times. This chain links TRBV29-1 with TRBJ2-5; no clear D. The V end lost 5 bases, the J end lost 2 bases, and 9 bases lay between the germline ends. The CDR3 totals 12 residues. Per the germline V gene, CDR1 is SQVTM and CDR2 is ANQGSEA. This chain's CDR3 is CSVRISQETQYF. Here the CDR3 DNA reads TGCAGCGTTCGTATTTCACAAGAGACCCAGTACTTC.

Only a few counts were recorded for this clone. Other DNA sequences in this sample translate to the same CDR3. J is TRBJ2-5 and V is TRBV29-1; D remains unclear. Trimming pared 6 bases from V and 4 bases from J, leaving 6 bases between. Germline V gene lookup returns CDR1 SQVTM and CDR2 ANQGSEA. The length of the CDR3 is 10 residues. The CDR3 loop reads CSVVRETQYF. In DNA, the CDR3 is TGCAGCGTGGTAAGAGAGACCCAGTACTTC.

This chain's CDR3 is CASSLEQGYEQYF. CDR3 bases: TGTGCCAGCAGCTTAGAGCAGGGTTACGAGCAGTACTTC. The chain is built from TRBV7-2 and TRBJ2-7; D is possibly TRBD1 (5 bases). This CDR3 has 13 residues. With 1 base removed from V and 4 bases from J, the gap between germline ends came to 8 bases. CDR1 SGHTA and CDR2 FQGNSA come from the germline V gene.

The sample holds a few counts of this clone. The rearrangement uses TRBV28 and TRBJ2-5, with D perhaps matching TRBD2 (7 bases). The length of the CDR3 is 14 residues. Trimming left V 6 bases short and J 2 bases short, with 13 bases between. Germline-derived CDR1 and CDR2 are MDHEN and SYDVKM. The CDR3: CASSVGGVQETQYF. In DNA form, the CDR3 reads TGTGCCAGCAGCGTAGGGGGGGTTCAAGAGACCCAGTACTTC.

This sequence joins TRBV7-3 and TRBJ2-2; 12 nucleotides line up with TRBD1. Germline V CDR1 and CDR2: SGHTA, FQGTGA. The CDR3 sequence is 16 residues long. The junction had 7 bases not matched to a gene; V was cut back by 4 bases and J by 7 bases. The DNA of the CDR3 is TGTGCCAGCAGCTCCCCGGGACAGGGGGCCAGCGGGGAGCTGTTTTTT. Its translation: CASSSPGQGASGELFF.

The CDR3 DNA is TGTGCCAGCAGCCCGACCTTTTACAATCAGCCCCAGCATTTT. It is translated as CASSPTFYNQPQHF. The rearrangement links TRBV27 to TRBJ1-5; D unclear. This CDR3 is 14 amino acids long. The germline CDR1 and CDR2 sequences are MNHEY and SMNVEV (reference sequence). The ends were cut back, 6 bases at V and 3 bases at J, with 12 bases in the middle.

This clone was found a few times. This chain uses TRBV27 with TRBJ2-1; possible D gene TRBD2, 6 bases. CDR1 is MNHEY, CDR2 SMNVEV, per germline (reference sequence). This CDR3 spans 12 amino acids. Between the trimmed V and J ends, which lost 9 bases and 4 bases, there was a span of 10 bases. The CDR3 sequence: CASSGLYNEQFF. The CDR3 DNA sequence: TGTGCCAGTTCGGGACTTTACAATGAGCAGTTCTTC.

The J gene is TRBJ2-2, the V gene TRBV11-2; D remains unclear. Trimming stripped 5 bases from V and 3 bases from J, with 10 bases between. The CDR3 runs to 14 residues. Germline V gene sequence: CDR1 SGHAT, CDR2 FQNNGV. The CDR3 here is CASSQNQHTGELFF. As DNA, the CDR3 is TGTGCCAGCAGCCAAAACCAGCACACCGGGGAGCTGTTTTTT.

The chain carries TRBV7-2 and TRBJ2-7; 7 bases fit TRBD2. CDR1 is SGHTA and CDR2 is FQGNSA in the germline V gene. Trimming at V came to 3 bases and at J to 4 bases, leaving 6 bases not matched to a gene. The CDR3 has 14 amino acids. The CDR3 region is CASSFMAGDYEQYF. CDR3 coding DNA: TGTGCCAGCAGCTTTATGGCGGGAGATTACGAGCAGTACTTC.

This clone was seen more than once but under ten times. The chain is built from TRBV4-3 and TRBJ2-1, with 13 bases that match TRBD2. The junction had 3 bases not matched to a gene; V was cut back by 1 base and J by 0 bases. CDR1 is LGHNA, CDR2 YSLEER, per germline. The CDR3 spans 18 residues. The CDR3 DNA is TGCGCCAGCAGCCAAGGGGGGACTAGCGGGATCTCCTACAATGAGCAGTTCTTC. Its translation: CASSQGGTSGISYNEQFF.

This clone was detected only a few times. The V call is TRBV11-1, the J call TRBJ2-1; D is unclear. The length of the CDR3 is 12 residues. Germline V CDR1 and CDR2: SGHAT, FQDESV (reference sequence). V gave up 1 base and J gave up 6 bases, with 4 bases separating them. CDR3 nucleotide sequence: TGTGCCAGCAGCTTAGTACGCAATGAGCAGTTCTTC. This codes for CASSLVRNEQFF.

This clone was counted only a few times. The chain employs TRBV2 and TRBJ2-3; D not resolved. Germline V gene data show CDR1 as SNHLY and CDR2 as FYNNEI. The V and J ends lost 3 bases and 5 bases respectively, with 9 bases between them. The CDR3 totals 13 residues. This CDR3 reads CASSEGRRDTQYF. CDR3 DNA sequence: TGTGCCAGCAGTGAGGGTCGTCGAGATACGCAGTATTTT.

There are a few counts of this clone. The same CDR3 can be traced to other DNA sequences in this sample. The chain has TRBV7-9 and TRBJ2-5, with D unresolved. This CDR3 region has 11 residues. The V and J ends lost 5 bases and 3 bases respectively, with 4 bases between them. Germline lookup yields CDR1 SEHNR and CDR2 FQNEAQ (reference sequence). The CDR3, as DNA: TGTGCCAGCAGCCAAAAAGAGACCCAGTACTTC. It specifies CASSQKETQYF.

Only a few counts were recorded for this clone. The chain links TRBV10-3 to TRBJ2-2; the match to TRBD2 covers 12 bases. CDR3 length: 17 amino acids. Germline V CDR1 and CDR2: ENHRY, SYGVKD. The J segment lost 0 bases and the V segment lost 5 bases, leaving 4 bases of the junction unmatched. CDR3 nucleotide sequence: TGTGCCATCAGTCGACTAGCGGGAGACCCGAACACCGGGGAGCTGTTTTTT. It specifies CAISRLAGDPNTGELFF.

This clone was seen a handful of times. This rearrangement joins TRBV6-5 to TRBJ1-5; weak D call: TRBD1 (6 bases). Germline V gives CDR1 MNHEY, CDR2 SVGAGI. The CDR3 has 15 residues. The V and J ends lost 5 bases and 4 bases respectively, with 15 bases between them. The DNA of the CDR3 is TGTGCCAGCAGTCAAACAGGGATTCGTAATCAGCCCCAGCATTTT. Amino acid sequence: CASSQTGIRNQPQHF.

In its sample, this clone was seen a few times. For the CDR3, the DNA is TGTGCCAGCAGAGGAGACTTTAGCTCCTACAATGAGCAGTTCTTC. Its protein product is CASRGDFSSYNEQFF. The rearrangement links TRBV2 to TRBJ2-1; the D is unclear. CDR3 length equals 15 residues. Germline loops: CDR1 SNHLY, CDR2 FYNNEI. The ends were cut back, 6 bases at V and 0 bases at J, with 12 bases in the middle.

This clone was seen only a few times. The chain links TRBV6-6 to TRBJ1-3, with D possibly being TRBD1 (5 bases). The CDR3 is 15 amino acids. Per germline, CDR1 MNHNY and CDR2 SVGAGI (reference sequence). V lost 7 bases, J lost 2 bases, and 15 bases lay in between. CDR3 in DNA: TGTGCCAGCACCGATTCAGGGCATCCTGGAAACACCATATATTTT. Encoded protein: CASTDSGHPGNTIYF.

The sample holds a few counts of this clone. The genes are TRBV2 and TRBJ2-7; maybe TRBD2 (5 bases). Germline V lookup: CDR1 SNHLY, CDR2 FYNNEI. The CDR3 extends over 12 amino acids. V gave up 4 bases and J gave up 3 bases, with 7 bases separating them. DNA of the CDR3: TGTGCCAGCAGTGGGAGGAGCTACGAGCAGTACTTC. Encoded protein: CASSGRSYEQYF.